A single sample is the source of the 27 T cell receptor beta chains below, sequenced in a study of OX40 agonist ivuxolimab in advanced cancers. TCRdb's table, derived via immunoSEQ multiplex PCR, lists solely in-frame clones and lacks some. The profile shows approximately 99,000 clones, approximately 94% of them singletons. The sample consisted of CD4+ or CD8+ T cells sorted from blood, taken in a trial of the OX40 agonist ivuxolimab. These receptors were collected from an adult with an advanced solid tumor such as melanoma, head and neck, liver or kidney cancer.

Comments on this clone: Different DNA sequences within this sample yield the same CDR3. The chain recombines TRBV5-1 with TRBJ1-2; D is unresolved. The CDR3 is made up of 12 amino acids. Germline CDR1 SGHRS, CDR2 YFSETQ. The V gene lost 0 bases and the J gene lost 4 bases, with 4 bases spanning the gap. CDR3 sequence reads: CASSLEGYGYTF. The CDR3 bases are TGCGCCAGCAGCTTGGAGGGCTATGGCTACACCTTC.

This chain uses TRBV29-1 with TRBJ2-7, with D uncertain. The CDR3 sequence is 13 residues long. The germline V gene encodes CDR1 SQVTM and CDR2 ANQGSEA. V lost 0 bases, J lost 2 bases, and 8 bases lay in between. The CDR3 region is CSVEDETTYEQYF. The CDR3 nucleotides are TGCAGCGTTGAAGACGAGACCACCTACGAGCAGTACTTC.

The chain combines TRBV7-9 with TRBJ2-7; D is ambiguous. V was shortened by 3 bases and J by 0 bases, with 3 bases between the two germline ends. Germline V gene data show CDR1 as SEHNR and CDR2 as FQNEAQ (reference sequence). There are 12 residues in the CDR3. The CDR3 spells CASSFGSYEQYF. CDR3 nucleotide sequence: TGTGCCAGCAGCTTCGGCTCCTACGAGCAGTACTTC.

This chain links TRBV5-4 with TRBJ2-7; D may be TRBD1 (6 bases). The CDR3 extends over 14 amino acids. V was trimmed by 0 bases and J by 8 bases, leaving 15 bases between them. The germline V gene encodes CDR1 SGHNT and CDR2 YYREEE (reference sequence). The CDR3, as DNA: TGTGCCAGCAGCTTGGGGACAGAACTACGGAAGCAGTACTTC. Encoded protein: CASSLGTELRKQYF. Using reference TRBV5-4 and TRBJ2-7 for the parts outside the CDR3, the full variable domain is ETGVTQSPTHLIKTRGQQVTLRCSSQSGHNTVSWYQQALGQGPQFIFQYYREEENGRGNFPPRFSGLQFPNYSSELNVNALELDDSALYLCASSLGTELRKQYFGPGTRLTVT.

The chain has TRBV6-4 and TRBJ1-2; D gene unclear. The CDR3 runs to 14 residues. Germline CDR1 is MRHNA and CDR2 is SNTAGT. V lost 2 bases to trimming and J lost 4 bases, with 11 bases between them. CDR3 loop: CASSDAAEGYGYTF. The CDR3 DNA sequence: TGTGCCAGCAGTGACGCAGCCGAGGGCTATGGCTACACCTTC.

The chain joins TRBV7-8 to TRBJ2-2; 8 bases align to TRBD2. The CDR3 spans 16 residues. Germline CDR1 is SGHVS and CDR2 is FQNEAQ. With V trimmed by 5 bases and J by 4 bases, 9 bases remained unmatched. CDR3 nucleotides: TGTGCCAGCAGCCCATTCGGACTAGCAGGCACCGGGGAGCTGTTTTTT. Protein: CASSPFGLAGTGELFF.

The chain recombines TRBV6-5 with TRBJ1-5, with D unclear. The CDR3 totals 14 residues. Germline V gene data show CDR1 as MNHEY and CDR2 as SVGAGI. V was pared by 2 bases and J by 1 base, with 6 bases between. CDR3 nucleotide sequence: TGTGCCAGCAGTTACACAGAGAGCAATCAGCCCCAGCATTTT. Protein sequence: CASSYTESNQPQHF.

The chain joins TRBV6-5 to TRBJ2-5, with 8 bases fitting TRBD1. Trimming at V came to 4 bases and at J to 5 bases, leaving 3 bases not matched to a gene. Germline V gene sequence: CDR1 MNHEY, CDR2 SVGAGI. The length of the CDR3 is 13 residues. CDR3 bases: TGTGCCAGCAGTTCACGACAGGGGGAGACCCAGTACTTC. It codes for CASSSRQGETQYF.

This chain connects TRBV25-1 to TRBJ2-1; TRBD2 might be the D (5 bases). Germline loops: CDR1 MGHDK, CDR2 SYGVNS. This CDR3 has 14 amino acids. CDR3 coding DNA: TGTGGCAGGAGGAATATCCCGGACTACAATGAGCAGTTCTTC. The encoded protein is CGRRNIPDYNEQFF.

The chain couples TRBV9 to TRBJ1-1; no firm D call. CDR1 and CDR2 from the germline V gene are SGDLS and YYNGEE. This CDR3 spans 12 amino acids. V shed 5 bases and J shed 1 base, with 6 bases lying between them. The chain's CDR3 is CASRGSNTEAFF. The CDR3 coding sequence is TGTGCCAGCAGGGGGTCGAACACTGAAGCTTTCTTT.

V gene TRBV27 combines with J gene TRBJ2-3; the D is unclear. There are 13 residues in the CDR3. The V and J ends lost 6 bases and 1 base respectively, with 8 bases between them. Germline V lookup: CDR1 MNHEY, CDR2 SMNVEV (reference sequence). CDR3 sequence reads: CASRFTGTDTQYF. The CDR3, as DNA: TGTGCCAGCAGATTTACCGGCACAGATACGCAGTATTTT.

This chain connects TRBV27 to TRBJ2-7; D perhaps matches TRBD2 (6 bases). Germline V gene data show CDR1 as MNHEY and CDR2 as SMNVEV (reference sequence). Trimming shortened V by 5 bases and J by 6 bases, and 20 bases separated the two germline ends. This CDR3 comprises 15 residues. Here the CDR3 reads CASSPHLGGLGEQYF. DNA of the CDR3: TGTGCCAGCAGTCCTCACCTCGGGGGATTGGGCGAGCAGTACTTC.

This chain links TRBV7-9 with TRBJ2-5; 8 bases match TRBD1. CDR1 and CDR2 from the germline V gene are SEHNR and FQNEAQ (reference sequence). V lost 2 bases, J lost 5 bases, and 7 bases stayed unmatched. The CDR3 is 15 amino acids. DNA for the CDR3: TGTGCCAGCAGCTTAAGGCAGGGGGCCGGGGAGACCCAGTACTTC. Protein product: CASSLRQGAGETQYF.

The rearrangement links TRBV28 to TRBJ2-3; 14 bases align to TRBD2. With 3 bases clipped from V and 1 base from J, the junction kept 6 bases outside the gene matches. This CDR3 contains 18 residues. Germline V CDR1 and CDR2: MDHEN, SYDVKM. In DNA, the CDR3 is TGTGCCAGCAGTTTCGGGGGACTAGCGGGAGCGGGCACAGATACGCAGTATTTT. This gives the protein CASSFGGLAGAGTDTQYF.

CDR3 residues: CASRKPPGGQETQYF. The CDR3 DNA follows: TGTGCCAGCAGGAAACCCCCGGGAGGCCAAGAGACCCAGTACTTC. The V gene is TRBV28, the J gene TRBJ2-5; 7 bases are a match to TRBD2. Germline V CDR1 and CDR2: MDHEN, SYDVKM. Unmatched junction bases numbered 8, after V lost 6 bases and J lost 1 base. CDR3 length: 15 residues.

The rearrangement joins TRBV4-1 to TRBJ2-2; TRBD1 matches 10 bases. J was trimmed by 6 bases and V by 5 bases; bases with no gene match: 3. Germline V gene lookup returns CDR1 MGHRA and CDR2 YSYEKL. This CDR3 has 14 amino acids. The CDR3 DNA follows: TGCGCCAGCAGCTACGGGACAGGGGCCGGGGAGCTGTTTTTT. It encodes CASSYGTGAGELFF.

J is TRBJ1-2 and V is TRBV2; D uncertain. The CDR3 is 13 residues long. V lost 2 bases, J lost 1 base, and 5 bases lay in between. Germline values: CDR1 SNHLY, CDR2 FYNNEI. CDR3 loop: CASSEYSNYGYTF. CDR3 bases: TGTGCCAGCAGTGAATACAGTAACTATGGCTACACCTTC.

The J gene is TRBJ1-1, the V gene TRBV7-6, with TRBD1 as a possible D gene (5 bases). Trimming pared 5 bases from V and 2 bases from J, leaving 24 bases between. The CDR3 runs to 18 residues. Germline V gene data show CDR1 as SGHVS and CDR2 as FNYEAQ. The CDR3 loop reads CASSRVSEAGLLNTEAFF. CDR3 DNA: TGTGCCAGCAGCCGGGTATCCGAGGCAGGGCTGTTAAACACTGAAGCTTTCTTT.

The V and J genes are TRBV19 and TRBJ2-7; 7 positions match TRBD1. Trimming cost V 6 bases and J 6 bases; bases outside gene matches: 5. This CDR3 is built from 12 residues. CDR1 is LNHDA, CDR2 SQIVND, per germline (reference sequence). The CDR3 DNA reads TGTGCCAGTAGCTTTAACAGGGGCGAGCAGTACTTC. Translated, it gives CASSFNRGEQYF.

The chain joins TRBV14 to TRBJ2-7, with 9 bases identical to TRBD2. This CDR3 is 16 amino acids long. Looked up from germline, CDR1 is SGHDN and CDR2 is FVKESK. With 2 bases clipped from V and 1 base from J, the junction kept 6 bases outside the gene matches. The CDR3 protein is CASSQLAGVRSYEQYF. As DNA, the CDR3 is TGTGCCAGCAGCCAATTAGCGGGAGTAAGATCCTACGAGCAGTACTTC.

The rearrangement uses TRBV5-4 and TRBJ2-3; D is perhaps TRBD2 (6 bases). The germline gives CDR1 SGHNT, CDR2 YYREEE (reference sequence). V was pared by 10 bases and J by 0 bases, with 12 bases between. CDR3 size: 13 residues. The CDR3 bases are TGTGCCGCCGGGGGTGCTAGCACAGATACGCAGTATTTT. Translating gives CAAGGASTDTQYF. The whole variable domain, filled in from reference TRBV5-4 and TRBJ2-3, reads ETGVTQSPTHLIKTRGQQVTLRCSSQSGHNTVSWYQQALGQGPQFIFQYYREEENGRGNFPPRFSGLQFPNYSSELNVNALELDDSALYLCAAGGASTDTQYFGPGTRLTVL.

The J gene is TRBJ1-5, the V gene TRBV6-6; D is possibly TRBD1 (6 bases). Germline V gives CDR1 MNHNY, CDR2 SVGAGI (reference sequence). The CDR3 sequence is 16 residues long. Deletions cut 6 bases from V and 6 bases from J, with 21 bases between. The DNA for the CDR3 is TGTGCCAGCAGCCACCCGTTCGGGGGGGCAGGTCAGCCCCAGCATTTT. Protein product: CASSHPFGGAGQPQHF.

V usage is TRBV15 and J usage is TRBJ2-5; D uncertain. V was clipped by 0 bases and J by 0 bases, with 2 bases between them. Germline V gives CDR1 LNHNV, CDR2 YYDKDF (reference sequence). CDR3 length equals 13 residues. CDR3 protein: CATSREDQETQYF. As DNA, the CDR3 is TGTGCCACCAGCAGAGAAGACCAAGAGACCCAGTACTTC.

CDR3 protein: CASKVPGAWEQFF. The CDR3 region has the DNA TGTGCCAGCAAAGTCCCGGGGGCGTGGGAGCAGTTCTTC. The genes are TRBV27 and TRBJ2-1; D may be TRBD1 or TRBD2 (6 bases each). The CDR3 has 13 amino acids. CDR1 and CDR2 (germline): MNHEY, SMNVEV (reference sequence). V lost 7 bases to trimming and J lost 10 bases, with 17 bases between them.

CDR3 nucleotide sequence: TGCGCCAGCAGCTTGGGTACTTACAATGAGCAGTTCTTC. This codes for CASSLGTYNEQFF. The chain carries TRBV5-1 and TRBJ2-1; no firm D call. Germline CDR1 reads SGHRS; CDR2 reads YFSETQ. The ends were cut back, 0 bases at V and 4 bases at J, with 5 bases in the middle. The CDR3 extends over 13 amino acids.

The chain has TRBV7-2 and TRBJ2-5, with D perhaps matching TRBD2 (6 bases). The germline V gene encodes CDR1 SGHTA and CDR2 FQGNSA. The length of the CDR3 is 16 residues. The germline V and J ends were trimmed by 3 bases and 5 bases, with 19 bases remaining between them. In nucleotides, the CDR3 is TGTGCCAGCAGCTTCGGAGTTTCCGGGAGAATGGAGACCCAGTACTTC. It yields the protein CASSFGVSGRMETQYF.

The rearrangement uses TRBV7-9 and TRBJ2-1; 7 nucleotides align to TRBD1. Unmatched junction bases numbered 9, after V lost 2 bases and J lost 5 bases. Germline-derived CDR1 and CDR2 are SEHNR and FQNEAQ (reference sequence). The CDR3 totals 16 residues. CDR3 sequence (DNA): TGTGCCAGCAGCTTACTGGGGACAGAGACAAACAATGAGCAGTTCTTC. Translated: CASSLLGTETNNEQFF.